The clone carrying this T cell receptor (beta chain) was seen a handful of times. The sample is drawn from a study of T-cell memory formation after mild COVID-19. The wider study: Clusters of TCRs were largely donor specific.

Germline CDR1 is MGHDK and CDR2 is SYGVNS. CDR3 length equals 12 residues. The ends were cut back, 10 bases at V and 2 bases at J, with 12 bases in the middle. TCRdb redid the calling of the 5' RACE reads with MiXCR, one entry per CDR3 protein. In the table there are 260,000 or so distinct CDR3 sequences, 16% of which are singletons. The V and J genes are TRBV25-1 and TRBJ2-7; either TRBD1 or TRBD2 may fit D (5 bases each). This receptor was taken from a man between 18 and 35 years old who had mild COVID-19 (a few samples of this study predate the infection). Cell type and time point are not known. Sequencing was carried out using PBMCs or a T cell subset sorted from them (not recorded which). The CDR3 spells CATRGRTYEQYF. In DNA, the CDR3 is TGTGCCACCCGGGGACGGACCTACGAGCAGTACTTC.